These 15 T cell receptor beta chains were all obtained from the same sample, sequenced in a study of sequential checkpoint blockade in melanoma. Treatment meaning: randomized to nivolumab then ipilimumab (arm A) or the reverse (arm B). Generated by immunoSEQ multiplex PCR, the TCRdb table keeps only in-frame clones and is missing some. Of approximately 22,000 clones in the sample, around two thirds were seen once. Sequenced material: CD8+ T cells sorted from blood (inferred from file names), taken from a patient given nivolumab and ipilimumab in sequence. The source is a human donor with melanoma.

CDR3 protein: CASSLGQPGSGQQQETQYF. DNA of the CDR3: TGTGCCAGCAGCTTAGGACAACCCGGTAGCGGACAACAACAAGAGACCCAGTACTTC. V gene TRBV7-2 combines with J gene TRBJ2-5; weak D call: TRBD2 (6 bases). Trimming removed 1 base at V and 2 bases at J, with 23 bases between. The CDR3 is 19 residues long. Germline CDR1 and CDR2: SGHTA and FQGNSA.

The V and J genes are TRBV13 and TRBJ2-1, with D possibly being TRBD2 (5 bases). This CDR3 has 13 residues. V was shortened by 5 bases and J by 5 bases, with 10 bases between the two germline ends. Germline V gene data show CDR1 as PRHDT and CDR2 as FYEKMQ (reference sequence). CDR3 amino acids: CASSPPGNNEQFF. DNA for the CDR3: TGTGCCAGCAGCCCCCCGGGGAACAATGAGCAGTTCTTC.

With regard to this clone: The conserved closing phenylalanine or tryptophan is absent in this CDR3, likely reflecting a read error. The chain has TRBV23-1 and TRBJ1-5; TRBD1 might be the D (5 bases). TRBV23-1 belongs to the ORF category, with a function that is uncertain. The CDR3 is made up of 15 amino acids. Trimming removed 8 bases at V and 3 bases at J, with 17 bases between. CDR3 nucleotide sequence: TGCGCCAGCCCCCACCTTGACAGATACAATCAGCCCCAGCATCTT. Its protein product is CASPHLDRYNQPQHL.

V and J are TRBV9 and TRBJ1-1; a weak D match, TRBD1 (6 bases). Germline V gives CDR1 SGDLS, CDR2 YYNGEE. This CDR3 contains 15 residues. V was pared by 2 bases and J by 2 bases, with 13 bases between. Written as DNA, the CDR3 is TGTGCCAGCAGCGTTGCTACAGGGATTAACACTGAAGCTTTCTTT. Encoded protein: CASSVATGINTEAFF.

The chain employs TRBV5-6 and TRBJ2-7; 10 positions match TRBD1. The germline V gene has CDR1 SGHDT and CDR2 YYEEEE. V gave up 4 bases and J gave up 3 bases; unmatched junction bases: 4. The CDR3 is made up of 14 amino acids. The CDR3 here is CASSRWTGGYEQYV. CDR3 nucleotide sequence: TGTGCCAGCAGCCGATGGACAGGGGGCTACGAGCAGTACGTC.

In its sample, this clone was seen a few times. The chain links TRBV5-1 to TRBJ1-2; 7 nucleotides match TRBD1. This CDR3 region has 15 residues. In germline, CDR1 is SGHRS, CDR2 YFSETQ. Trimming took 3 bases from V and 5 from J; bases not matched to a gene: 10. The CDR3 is CASSSSGTALYGYTF. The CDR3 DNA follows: TGCGCCAGCAGCTCCTCCGGGACAGCACTTTATGGCTACACCTTC.

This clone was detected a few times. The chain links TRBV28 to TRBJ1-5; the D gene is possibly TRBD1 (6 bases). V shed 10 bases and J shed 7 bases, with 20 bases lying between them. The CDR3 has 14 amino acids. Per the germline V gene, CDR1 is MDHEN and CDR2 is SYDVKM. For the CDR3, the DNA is TGTGCCATCCAAGCGGGGGGCCTGGGCCAGCCCCAGCATTTT. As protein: CAIQAGGLGQPQHF.

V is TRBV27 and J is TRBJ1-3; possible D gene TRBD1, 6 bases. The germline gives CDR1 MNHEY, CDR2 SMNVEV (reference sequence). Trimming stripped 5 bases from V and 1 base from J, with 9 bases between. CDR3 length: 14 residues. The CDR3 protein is CASSTTGSGNTIYF. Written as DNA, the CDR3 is TGTGCCAGCAGTACCACAGGGTCTGGAAACACCATATATTTT.

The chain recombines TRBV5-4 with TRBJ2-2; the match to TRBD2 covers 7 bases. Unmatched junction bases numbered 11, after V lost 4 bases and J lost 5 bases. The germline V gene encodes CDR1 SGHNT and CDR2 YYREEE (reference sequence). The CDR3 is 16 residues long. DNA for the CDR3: TGTGCCAGCAGCCTTTGGGAGCGGGGTTCGACCGGGGAGCTGTTTTTT. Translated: CASSLWERGSTGELFF.

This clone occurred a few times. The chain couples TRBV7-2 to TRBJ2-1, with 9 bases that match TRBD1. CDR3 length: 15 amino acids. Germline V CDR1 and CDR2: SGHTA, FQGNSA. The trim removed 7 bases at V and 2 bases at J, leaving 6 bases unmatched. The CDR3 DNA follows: TGTGCCAGCACCCACGGGACAGGGCCCTACAATGAGCAGTTCTTC. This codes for CASTHGTGPYNEQFF.

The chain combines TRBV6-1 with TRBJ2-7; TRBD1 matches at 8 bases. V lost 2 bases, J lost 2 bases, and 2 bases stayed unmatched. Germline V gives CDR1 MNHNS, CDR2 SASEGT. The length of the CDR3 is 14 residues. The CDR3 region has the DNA TGTGCCAGCAGTGAATGGACAGGGACCTACGAGCAGTACGTC. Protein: CASSEWTGTYEQYV.

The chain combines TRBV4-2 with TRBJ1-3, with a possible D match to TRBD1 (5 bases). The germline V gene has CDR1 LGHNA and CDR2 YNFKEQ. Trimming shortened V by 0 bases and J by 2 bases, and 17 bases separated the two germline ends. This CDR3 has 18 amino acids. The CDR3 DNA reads TGTGCCAGCAGCCAAGAGGATTGGGGCGCAGTGGCTGGAAACACCATATATTTT. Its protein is CASSQEDWGAVAGNTIYF.

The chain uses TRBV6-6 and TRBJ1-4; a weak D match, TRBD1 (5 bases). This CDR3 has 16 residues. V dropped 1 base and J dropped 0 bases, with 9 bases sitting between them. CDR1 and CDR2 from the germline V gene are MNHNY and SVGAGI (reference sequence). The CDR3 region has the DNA TGTGCCAGCAGTTACTTTCCACAGGCAACTAATGAAAAACTGTTTTTT. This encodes CASSYFPQATNEKLFF.

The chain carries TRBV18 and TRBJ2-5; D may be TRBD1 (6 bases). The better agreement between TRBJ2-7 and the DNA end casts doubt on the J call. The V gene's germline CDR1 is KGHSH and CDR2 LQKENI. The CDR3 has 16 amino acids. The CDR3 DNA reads TGTGCCAGCTCCCCTAGGCAGGGGAAAAGCTCCTACGAGCAGTACTTC. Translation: CASSPRQGKSSYEQYF.

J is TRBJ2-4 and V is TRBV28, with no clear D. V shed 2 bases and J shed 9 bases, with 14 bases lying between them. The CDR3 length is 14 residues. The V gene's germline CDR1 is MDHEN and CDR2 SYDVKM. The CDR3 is CASSLMPGVTIQYF. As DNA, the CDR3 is TGTGCCAGCAGTTTAATGCCAGGCGTAACCATTCAGTACTTC.